These 21 T cell receptor beta chains came from one sample sequenced in a study of blood T cell repertoires in COVID-19. The table came from immunoSEQ multiplex PCR; TCRdb's copy has only in-frame clones and leaves some out. The sample yields about 170,000 clones, approximately 84% seen once. The source material was peripheral blood. These receptors were collected from a man in his 70s with active or convalescent COVID-19.

The chain recombines TRBV5-1 with TRBJ2-5; TRBD1 matches 9 bases. The CDR3 is 16 amino acids. The J segment lost 2 bases and the V segment lost 4 bases, leaving 9 bases of the junction unmatched. The V gene's germline CDR1 is SGHRS and CDR2 YFSETQ. The CDR3 is CASSTLTGGLQETQYF. As DNA, the CDR3 is TGCGCCAGCAGCACCTTGACAGGGGGACTGCAAGAGACCCAGTACTTC.

The J gene is TRBJ1-1, the V gene TRBV29-1; a possible D gene is TRBD1 (6 bases). The germline V gene encodes CDR1 SQVTM and CDR2 ANQGSEA. The CDR3 is made up of 14 amino acids. V was trimmed by 3 bases and J by 6 bases, leaving 17 bases between them. The CDR3 protein is CSVEVGTRGPEAFF. The CDR3 DNA reads TGCAGCGTTGAGGTTGGGACAAGAGGTCCTGAAGCTTTCTTT.

This chain joins TRBV6-2 or TRBV6-3 and TRBJ1-2; 7 bases fit TRBD1. The CDR3 spans 15 residues. Germline CDR1 and CDR2: MNHEY and SVGEGT. V shed 2 bases and J 4 bases; nucleotides not matched to a gene: 7. This CDR3 is CASSYDSRQGYGYTF. The CDR3 DNA reads as TGTGCCAGCAGTTACGATTCAAGACAGGGCTATGGCTACACCTTC.

The V and J genes are TRBV6-5 and TRBJ2-7, with 10 nucleotides matching TRBD1. The length of the CDR3 is 14 residues. With V trimmed by 3 bases and J by 6 bases, 5 bases remained unmatched. Germline-derived CDR1 and CDR2 are MNHEY and SVGAGI. CDR3 in DNA: TGTGCCAGCAGTTATAGGGGGACAGGGGTCGAGCAGTACTTC. It encodes CASSYRGTGVEQYF.

The chain recombines TRBV28 with TRBJ2-1; the match to TRBD2 covers 13 bases. This CDR3 is built from 16 residues. The V and J ends lost 8 bases and 4 bases, in that order; junction bases with no gene match: 8. Per the germline V gene, CDR1 is MDHEN and CDR2 is SYDVKM. CDR3 amino acids: CASGTSGTGGYNEQFF. CDR3 nucleotides: TGTGCCAGCGGGACTAGCGGGACAGGGGGTTACAATGAGCAGTTCTTC. The variable domain in full, with the rest retrieved from reference TRBV28 and TRBJ2-1, is DVKVTQSSRYLVKRTGEKVFLECVQDMDHENMFWYRQDPGLGLRLIYFSYDVKMKEKGDIPEGYSVSREKKERFSLILESASTNQTSMYLCASGTSGTGGYNEQFFGPGTRLTVL.

In nucleotides, the CDR3 is TGTGCCAGCAGCCCGGGCAGGGGAAGGACGGATTCACCCCTCCACTTT. Residues: CASSPGRGRTDSPLHF. The genes are TRBV5-4 and TRBJ1-6; possible D gene TRBD1, 6 bases. Germline CDR1 is SGHNT and CDR2 is YYREEE (reference sequence). The CDR3 runs to 16 residues. The V end was cut by 4 bases, the J end by 8 bases, with 19 bases between.

The chain links TRBV4-3 to TRBJ2-7; 7 bases line up with TRBD2. After removal of 0 bases from V and 2 bases from J, the junction contained 13 bases not matched to a gene. Germline loops: CDR1 LGHNA, CDR2 YSLEER. There are 18 residues in the CDR3. The CDR3 spells CASSQDPSERGRAYEQYF. The CDR3 region has the DNA TGCGCCAGCAGCCAAGATCCATCGGAGCGGGGAAGGGCCTACGAGCAGTACTTC.

In its sample, this clone was seen once. The chain joins TRBV5-5 to TRBJ2-5; 7 nucleotides align to TRBD1. V lost 8 bases to trimming and J lost 0 bases; unmatched junction nucleotides: 7. The CDR3 has 14 residues. The V gene's germline CDR1 is SGHKS and CDR2 YYEKEE (reference sequence). The CDR3 DNA reads TGTGCCAGTTACAGGGGCCCTAACCAAGAGACCCAGTACTTC. Translating it yields CASYRGPNQETQYF.

The rearrangement uses TRBV27 and TRBJ1-6; 9 positions match TRBD1. Germline-derived CDR1 and CDR2 are MNHEY and SMNVEV (reference sequence). The CDR3 spans 19 residues. V was clipped by 3 bases and J by 6 bases; unmatched bases: 15. In DNA, the CDR3 is TGTGCCAGCAGTTTTAACCGGGACAGGGACATCGGGGGTAATTCACCCCTCCACTTT. Translation: CASSFNRDRDIGGNSPLHF.

V gene TRBV4-3 combines with J gene TRBJ1-2, with D uncertain. Trimming removed 0 bases from V and 7 bases from J, with 9 bases in between. CDR1 LGHNA and CDR2 YSLEER come from the germline V gene. The CDR3 extends over 13 amino acids. CDR3 bases: TGCGCCAGCAGCCAAGATCTCTTCGGTGGCTACACCTTC. Translation: CASSQDLFGGYTF.

The chain employs TRBV10-3 and TRBJ1-2, with D perhaps TRBD1 (5 bases). Germline assignment: CDR1 ENHRY and CDR2 SYGVKD. The V and J ends lost 8 bases and 3 bases respectively, with 13 bases between them. The CDR3 has 13 amino acids. The CDR3 nucleotides read TGTGCCATCCGCGACAGCCGTTACTATGGCTACACCTTC. This encodes CAIRDSRYYGYTF.

This chain joins TRBV4-2 and TRBJ1-4; D not resolved. V gave up 0 bases and J gave up 0 bases, with 17 bases separating them. Per germline, CDR1 LGHNA and CDR2 YNFKEQ. The CDR3 has 19 amino acids. The DNA for the CDR3 is TGTGCCAGCAGCCAAGACCCGGTTTACGGCGGGGCAACTAATGAAAAACTGTTTTTT. Amino acids: CASSQDPVYGGATNEKLFF.

V and J are TRBV19 and TRBJ1-4; TRBD1 aligns across 7 bases. Trimming removed 3 bases from V and 7 bases from J; junction bases left unmatched: 11. This CDR3 contains 16 residues. CDR1 is LNHDA, CDR2 SQIVND, per germline (reference sequence). The CDR3 reads CASSIGRTGVREKLFF. The CDR3 nucleotides are TGTGCCAGTAGTATTGGTCGAACAGGGGTACGTGAAAAACTGTTTTTT.

The rearrangement joins TRBV6-5 to TRBJ2-7, with 8 bases lining up with TRBD2. Germline trimming cut 7 bases from V and 1 base from J; bases unmatched to any gene: 9. This CDR3 is 15 amino acids long. CDR1 is MNHEY, CDR2 SVGAGI, per germline. The CDR3 protein is CASTGSGISSYEQYF. The CDR3 nucleotides read TGTGCCAGCACGGGTAGCGGGATAAGTTCCTACGAGCAGTACTTC.

This chain connects TRBV19 to TRBJ2-1, with 14 bases aligning to TRBD2. CDR1 and CDR2 from the germline V gene are LNHDA and SQIVND (reference sequence). The CDR3 extends over 18 amino acids. Trimming cost V 5 bases and J 1 base; bases outside gene matches: 7. CDR3 loop: CASSLLTSGGDSYNEQFF. CDR3 DNA: TGTGCCAGTAGTCTTCTGACTAGCGGGGGGGATTCCTACAATGAGCAGTTCTTC.

The V call is TRBV7-9, the J call TRBJ1-2; the D gene is possibly TRBD1 (5 bases). The CDR3 sequence is 16 residues long. Trimming cost V 4 bases and J 4 bases, with 19 bases left between them. Germline V gene sequence: CDR1 SEHNR, CDR2 FQNEAQ (reference sequence). CDR3 residues: CASSSQQVEGFYGYTF. CDR3 coding DNA: TGTGCCAGCAGCTCGCAACAGGTCGAAGGATTCTATGGCTACACCTTC.

The chain is built from TRBV6-5 and TRBJ1-3, with 8 bases fitting TRBD1. Germline CDR1 and CDR2: MNHEY and SVGAGI. The V segment lost 7 bases and the J segment 3 bases; nucleotides outside the gene matches: 8. The CDR3 sequence is 15 residues long. This CDR3 reads CASTLTGTGGNTIYF. The CDR3 DNA is TGTGCCAGCACTCTAACCGGGACAGGTGGAAACACCATATATTTT.

As DNA, the CDR3 is TGTGCCAGCAGCCAGTTGGCCCCGGCAGGGGGCACTGAAGCTTTCTTT. This gives the protein CASSQLAPAGGTEAFF. V is TRBV3-1 (or the pseudogene TRBV3-2) and J is TRBJ1-1, with 7 bases aligning to TRBD1. Germline CDR1 and CDR2: LGHDT and YNNKEL (reference sequence). The V and J ends lost 3 bases and 4 bases, in that order; junction bases with no gene match: 11. The CDR3 totals 16 residues.

V is TRBV7-2 and J is TRBJ2-7, with 9 bases lining up with TRBD1. This CDR3 has 14 amino acids. Germline V gives CDR1 SGHTA, CDR2 FQGNSA. V shed 4 bases, J shed 5 bases, and the junction held 6 bases outside the gene matches. CDR3 protein: CASSYHRGRDEQYF. DNA of the CDR3: TGTGCCAGCAGCTACCACAGGGGGCGCGACGAGCAGTACTTC.

As regards this clone: A much larger clone lies a single base off, so this may be a read error. This specimen includes other DNA sequences encoding the same CDR3. The chain uses TRBV13 and TRBJ1-1; D unresolved. The CDR3 runs 15 residues. The germline V gene has CDR1 PRHDT and CDR2 FYEKMQ (reference sequence). Trimming pared 3 bases from V and 1 base from J, leaving 12 bases between. As DNA, the CDR3 is TGTGCCAGCAGCTTTGTGAGTGAGGCGAACACTGAAGCTTTCTTT. It yields the protein CASSFVSEANTEAFF. Drawing the rest from reference TRBV13 and TRBJ1-1, the complete variable domain is AAGVIQSPRHLIKEKRETATLKCYPIPRHDTVYWYQQGPGQDPQFLISFYEKMQSDKGSIPDRFSAQQFSDYHSELNMSSLELGDSALYFCASSFVSEANTEAFFGQGTRLTVV.

CDR3 in amino acids: CASSLTGNAIYF. In DNA, the CDR3 is TGTGCCAGCAGCTTAACCGGGAACGCCATATATTTT. The chain recombines TRBV7-9 with TRBJ1-3; D not resolved. The CDR3 length is 12 residues. Germline V gives CDR1 SEHNR, CDR2 FQNEAQ (reference sequence). V was trimmed by 2 bases and J by 11 bases, leaving 10 bases between them.